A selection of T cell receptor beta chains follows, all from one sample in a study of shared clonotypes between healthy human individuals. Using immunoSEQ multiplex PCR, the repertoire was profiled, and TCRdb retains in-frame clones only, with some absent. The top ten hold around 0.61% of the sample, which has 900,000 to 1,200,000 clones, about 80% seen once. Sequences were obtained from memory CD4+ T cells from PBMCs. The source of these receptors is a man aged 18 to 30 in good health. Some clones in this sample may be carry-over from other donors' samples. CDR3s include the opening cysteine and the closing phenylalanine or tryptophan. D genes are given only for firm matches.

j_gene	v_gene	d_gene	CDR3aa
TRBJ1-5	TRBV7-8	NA	CASSPRGGTTQSNQPQHF
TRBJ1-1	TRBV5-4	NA	CASSLSGANTEAFF
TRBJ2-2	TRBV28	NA	CASSLGGWDTGELFF
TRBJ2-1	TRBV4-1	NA	CASSQVDVISYNEQFF
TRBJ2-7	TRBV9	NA	CASSPSGGAPQYF
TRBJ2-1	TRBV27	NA	CASSASGDNEQFF
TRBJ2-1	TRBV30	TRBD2	CAWSGSSGRGNEQFF
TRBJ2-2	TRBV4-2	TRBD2	CASSQDRLAERGRGGELFF
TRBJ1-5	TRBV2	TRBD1	CASRTGETGNQPQHF
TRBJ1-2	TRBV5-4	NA	CASHMFQGYHGYTF
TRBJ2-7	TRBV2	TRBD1	CASSGDSPYEQYF
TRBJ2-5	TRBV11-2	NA	CASSRGTAQETQYF
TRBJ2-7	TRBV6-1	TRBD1	CASKEAGGRYEQYF
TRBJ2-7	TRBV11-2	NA	CASSLGFVHEQYF
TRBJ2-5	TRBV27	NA	CASSSRVRPGTQYF
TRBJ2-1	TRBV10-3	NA	CASRPRGYNEQFF
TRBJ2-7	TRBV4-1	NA	CASSQNCADRVHEQYF
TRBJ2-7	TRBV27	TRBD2	CASRLAGASYEQYF
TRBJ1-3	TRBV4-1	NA	CASSQGQSSGNTIYF
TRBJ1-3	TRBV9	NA	CASREDPWGNTIYF
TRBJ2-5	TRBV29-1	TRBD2	CSVSGRLSETQYF
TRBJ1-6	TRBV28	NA	CASIEGSSPLHF
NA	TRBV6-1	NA	CASSQTRSYEQYF
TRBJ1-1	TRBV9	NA	CASRNDRSEAFF
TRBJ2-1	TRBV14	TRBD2	CASTRTSGTISYNEQFF
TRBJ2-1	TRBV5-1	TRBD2	CASSLFSSGTYNEQFF
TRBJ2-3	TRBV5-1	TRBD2	CASSPTSSTSTDTQYF
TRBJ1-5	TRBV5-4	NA	CASSLEVGRPQHF
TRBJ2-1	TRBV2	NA	CASRYNEQFF
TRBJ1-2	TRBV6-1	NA	CASSENGDRRRLYGYTF
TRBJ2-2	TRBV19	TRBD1	CASTPGSGRPTGQGERYGELFF
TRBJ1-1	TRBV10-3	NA	CAISGTEATAEAFF
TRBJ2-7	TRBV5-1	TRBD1	CASSSDRGREQYF
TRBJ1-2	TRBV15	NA	CATSGGAGYTF
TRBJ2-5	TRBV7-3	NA	CASSFGLKETQYF
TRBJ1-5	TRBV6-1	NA	CASKGDANQPQHF
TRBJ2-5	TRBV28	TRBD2	CASGPGGAEGQETQYF
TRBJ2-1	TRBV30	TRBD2	CAWSVGLAGTKEQFF
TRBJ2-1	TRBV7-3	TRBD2	CASSQIASGSRDEQFF
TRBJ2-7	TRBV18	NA	CASSPGRGYDGQYF
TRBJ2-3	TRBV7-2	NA	CASSLEGGSTDTQYF
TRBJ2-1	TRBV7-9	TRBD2	CASSPLAGGLYNEQFF
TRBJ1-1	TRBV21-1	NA	CASSKAPLDQGKTEAFF
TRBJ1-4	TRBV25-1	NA	CASSDVQDEKLFF
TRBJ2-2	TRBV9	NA	CASSIQGRGTGELFF
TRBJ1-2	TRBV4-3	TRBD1	CASSQDRGNGYTF
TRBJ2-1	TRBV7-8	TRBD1	CASSLQGEGDEQFF
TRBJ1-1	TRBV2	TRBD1	CASSGRTGGGTEAFF
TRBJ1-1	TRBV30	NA	CAWSGSSYEAFF
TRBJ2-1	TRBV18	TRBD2	CASSPSQRGSSYNEQFF